Each of the 25 T cell receptor beta chains below was sequenced from the same sample in a study of graft-versus-host responses after intestinal transplantation. Sequencing used immunoSEQ multiplex PCR; TCRdb keeps in-frame clones, though not all of them. The data show about 90,000 clones, roughly 89% seen once. These receptors' targets are unknown. The sample consisted of unstimulated CD4+ T cells sorted from spleen or lymph node cells, taken before intestinal transplant. These receptors all stem from a human donor who received an intestinal transplant.

The CDR3 DNA follows: TGTGCCAGTAGTACCCTCCGGGGACAGGGGGCGCCTGGCTACACCTTC. Its protein is CASSTLRGQGAPGYTF. V usage is TRBV19 and J usage is TRBJ1-2, with TRBD1 identical over 12 bases. CDR3 length: 16 residues. Germline V lookup: CDR1 LNHDA, CDR2 SQIVND (reference sequence). The V and J ends lost 4 bases and 7 bases, in that order; junction bases with no gene match: 10. Together with reference TRBV19 and TRBJ1-2, the CDR3 gives the full variable domain: DGGITQSPKYLFRKEGQNVTLSCEQNLNHDAMYWYRQDPGQGLRLIYYSQIVNDFQKGDIAEGYSVSREKKESFPLTVTSAQKNPTAFYLCASSTLRGQGAPGYTFGSGTRLTVV.

The chain couples TRBV13 to TRBJ2-1; D might be TRBD2 (6 bases). The CDR3 runs 15 residues. V was clipped by 5 bases and J by 12 bases, with 23 bases between them. Germline values: CDR1 PRHDT, CDR2 FYEKMQ (reference sequence). CDR3 bases: TGTGCCAGCAGCCCGTCGTTCCCCTTTAGCGGAGGGCAGTTCTTC. Translation: CASSPSFPFSGGQFF.

The CDR3 reads CASKAGGTDTQYF. Written as DNA, the CDR3 is TGTGCCAGCAAGGCGGGAGGCACAGATACGCAGTATTTT. V and J are TRBV6-6 and TRBJ2-3, with 7 positions matching TRBD2. Losses at the gene ends were 7 bases for V and 1 base for J; bases not matched to a gene: 2. Germline CDR1 MNHNY, CDR2 SVGAGI (reference sequence). This CDR3 has 13 residues.

The chain uses TRBV19 and TRBJ2-4; 9 bases map to TRBD1. Germline V CDR1 and CDR2: LNHDA, SQIVND (reference sequence). This CDR3 contains 14 residues. V was pared by 7 bases and J by 7 bases, with 8 bases of the junction left unmatched. The CDR3 coding sequence is TGTGCCAGTACCCCGAACACAGGGGGCAACATTCAGTACTTC. Translating it yields CASTPNTGGNIQYF.

The chain carries TRBV30 and TRBJ2-2; 7 bases are a match to TRBD2. This CDR3 comprises 18 residues. After removal of 5 bases from V and 5 bases from J, the junction contained 20 bases not matched to a gene. Germline V gene data show CDR1 as GTSNPN and CDR2 as SVGIG (reference sequence). In DNA, the CDR3 is TGTGCCTGGGCCTCCGGGAGGATAAGCCGGTCCCTGACCGGGGAGCTGTTTTTT. Amino acid sequence: CAWASGRISRSLTGELFF.

The chain combines TRBV12-5 with TRBJ2-2; 7 nucleotides line up with TRBD1. CDR3 length: 17 residues. Germline assignment: CDR1 LGHNT and CDR2 FRNRAP. V trimming: 0 bases; J trimming: 6 bases; junction bases outside the gene matches: 10. The CDR3 bases are TGTGCTAGTGGTTTGGTAATGGGTATCCAGGGGGCCGGGGAGCTGTTTTTT. Amino acids: CASGLVMGIQGAGELFF. The full variable domain, its missing parts supplied by reference TRBV12-5 and TRBJ2-2, is DARVTQTPRHKVTEMGQEVTMRCQPILGHNTVFWYRQTMMQGLELLAYFRNRAPLDDSGMPKDRFSAEMPDATLATLKIQPSEPRDSAVYFCASGLVMGIQGAGELFFGEGSRLTVL.

The CDR3 region is CASSLVQSGANVLTF. The CDR3 nucleotides are TGTGCCAGCAGCTTAGTACAGTCTGGGGCCAACGTCCTGACTTTC. The chain uses TRBV11-1 and TRBJ2-6; unclear D gene. V was pared by 1 base and J by 1 base, with 5 bases between. Germline V gene data show CDR1 as SGHAT and CDR2 as FQDESV (reference sequence). The CDR3 extends over 15 amino acids.

This clone was recorded only once. Other DNA sequences in this sample translate to the same CDR3. The gene calls are TRBV28 and TRBJ2-7, with 7 bases that match TRBD2. This CDR3 is 18 amino acids long. V lost 1 base to trimming and J lost 3 bases; unmatched junction nucleotides: 15. The germline V gene has CDR1 MDHEN and CDR2 SYDVKM. The CDR3 region is CASSLFSLGGLMIYEQYF. CDR3 nucleotide sequence: TGTGCCAGCAGTTTATTCTCGCTCGGGGGGTTAATGATCTACGAGCAGTACTTC.

The chain combines TRBV11-2 with TRBJ2-1; 15 bases are shared with TRBD2. CDR1 and CDR2 (germline): SGHAT, FQNNGV. The J segment lost 15 bases and the V segment lost 6 bases, leaving 12 bases of the junction unmatched. The CDR3 covers 15 residues. The CDR3 loop is CASRASGLAGGLGFF. CDR3 coding DNA: TGTGCCAGCAGAGCCTCAGGACTAGCGGGAGGGTTAGGGTTCTTC.

The gene calls are TRBV5-1 and TRBJ1-1; no reliable D call. CDR3 size: 11 residues. The V and J ends lost 5 bases and 5 bases respectively, with 7 bases between them. Per germline, CDR1 SGHRS and CDR2 YFSETQ. Here the CDR3 reads CASSGRTEAFF. CDR3 in DNA: TGCGCCAGCAGTGGGAGGACTGAAGCTTTCTTT.

This clone was seen a single time. The chain recombines TRBV29-1 with TRBJ2-1, with 11 nucleotides matching TRBD2. Germline values: CDR1 SQVTM, CDR2 ANQGSEA. This CDR3 is 14 amino acids long. The ends lost 7 bases at V and 8 bases at J; junction bases unmatched: 10. The chain's CDR3 is CSGFSGRAGDEQFF. CDR3 sequence (DNA): TGCAGCGGATTTAGCGGGAGGGCCGGGGATGAGCAGTTCTTC.

This rearrangement joins TRBV7-8 to TRBJ2-1, with D uncertain. V was trimmed by 5 bases and J by 6 bases, leaving 11 bases between them. The CDR3 length is 13 residues. Germline V gene lookup returns CDR1 SGHVS and CDR2 FQNEAQ. The CDR3 region is CASSKTYSNEQFF. In DNA form, the CDR3 reads TGTGCCAGCAGCAAAACCTACAGCAATGAGCAGTTCTTC.

This rearrangement joins TRBV19 to TRBJ1-5, with TRBD1 as a possible D gene (5 bases). The CDR3 contains 18 residues. Trimming took 5 bases from V and 0 from J, leaving 20 bases between them. Germline V lookup: CDR1 LNHDA, CDR2 SQIVND (reference sequence). CDR3 sequence reads: CASSGSPPGLSSNQPQHF. The CDR3 DNA follows: TGTGCCAGTAGTGGCTCCCCCCCGGGACTTTCTAGCAATCAGCCCCAGCATTTT.

This sequence joins TRBV7-2 and TRBJ2-1, with 7 bases lining up with TRBD1. The CDR3 has 15 residues. The V segment lost 5 bases and the J segment 4 bases; nucleotides outside the gene matches: 8. Germline assignment: CDR1 SGHTA and CDR2 FQGNSA. The CDR3 DNA reads as TGTGCCAGCAGCGAAGAGGGACAGAGTTACAATGAGCAGTTCTTC. This sequence encodes CASSEEGQSYNEQFF.

The chain combines TRBV28 with TRBJ2-1; 12 bases align to TRBD2. J gave up 2 bases and V 3 bases, and 8 bases lay outside the gene matches. The CDR3 has 18 residues. In germline, CDR1 is MDHEN, CDR2 SYDVKM. CDR3 in amino acids: CASSLSLAGGPPYNEQFF. The DNA of the CDR3 is TGTGCCAGCAGTTTGAGCCTAGCGGGAGGGCCACCCTACAATGAGCAGTTCTTC. Based on the CDR3 plus reference TRBV28 and TRBJ2-1, the full variable domain is DVKVTQSSRYLVKRTGEKVFLECVQDMDHENMFWYRQDPGLGLRLIYFSYDVKMKEKGDIPEGYSVSREKKERFSLILESASTNQTSMYLCASSLSLAGGPPYNEQFFGPGTRLTVL.

The chain uses TRBV5-1 and TRBJ1-1, with a possible D match to TRBD1 (6 bases). Germline V gene sequence: CDR1 SGHRS, CDR2 YFSETQ. V was trimmed by 4 bases and J by 2 bases, leaving 15 bases between them. The CDR3 covers 15 residues. The CDR3 spells CASSVTGTLNTEAFF. In DNA form, the CDR3 reads TGCGCCAGCAGCGTGACCGGGACACTAAACACTGAAGCTTTCTTT.

The chain links TRBV4-1 to TRBJ2-7; no definite D call. V was trimmed by 0 bases and J by 3 bases, leaving 6 bases between them. This CDR3 has 13 amino acids. Germline V gene sequence: CDR1 MGHRA, CDR2 YSYEKL. The CDR3, as DNA: TGCGCCAGCAGCCAAGAAGGGAACTACGAGCAGTACTTC. Its protein product is CASSQEGNYEQYF.

V gene TRBV27 combines with J gene TRBJ2-2, with D possibly being TRBD1 or TRBD2 (5 bases each). Deletions cut 5 bases from V and 1 base from J, with 17 bases between. This CDR3 spans 17 amino acids. Germline V gives CDR1 MNHEY, CDR2 SMNVEV (reference sequence). The CDR3 reads CASSPRWGIKNTGELFF. CDR3 coding DNA: TGTGCCAGCAGTCCCAGATGGGGGATTAAGAACACCGGGGAGCTGTTTTTT.

The CDR3 protein is CASSPGTGVSGNQPQHF. CDR3 DNA: TGTGCCAGCAGTCCCGGGACAGGAGTTTCGGGCAATCAGCCCCAGCATTTT. This chain links TRBV28 with TRBJ1-5, with 8 bases lining up with TRBD1. Germline V CDR1 and CDR2: MDHEN, SYDVKM. The length of the CDR3 is 17 residues. The ends lost 5 bases at V and 2 bases at J; junction bases unmatched: 11.

V is TRBV6-5 and J is TRBJ2-7, with TRBD2 identical over 7 bases. The CDR3 sequence is 14 residues long. Per the germline V gene, CDR1 is MNHEY and CDR2 is SVGAGI. V gave up 2 bases and J gave up 4 bases; unmatched junction bases: 5. The chain's CDR3 is CASSYRTRPYEQYF. In DNA, the CDR3 is TGTGCCAGCAGTTACAGGACTAGACCTTACGAGCAGTACTTC.

Regarding this clone: The same CDR3 arises from other DNA sequences in this sample as well. V is TRBV6-5 and J is TRBJ2-3, with TRBD1 identical over 9 bases. This CDR3 comprises 14 residues. Germline V gene data show CDR1 as MNHEY and CDR2 as SVGAGI. V lost 5 bases to trimming and J lost 3 bases; unmatched junction nucleotides: 3. The CDR3, as DNA: TGTGCCAGCAGTCGACAGGGGGTAACAGATACGCAGTATTTT. Its protein product is CASSRQGVTDTQYF.

This chain uses TRBV25-1 with TRBJ1-1, with D hard to call. Germline loops: CDR1 MGHDK, CDR2 SYGVNS. The CDR3 has 14 residues. Trimming shortened V by 1 base and J by 0 bases, and 6 bases separated the two germline ends. CDR3 sequence (DNA): TGTGCCAGCAGTGAATTTGACTTGAACACTGAAGCTTTCTTT. Translation: CASSEFDLNTEAFF.

This chain joins TRBV9 and TRBJ2-1; 8 positions match TRBD2. This CDR3 region has 15 residues. Germline V CDR1 and CDR2: SGDLS, YYNGEE. With V trimmed by 0 bases and J by 8 bases, 7 bases remained unmatched. The CDR3 DNA reads as TGTGCCAGCAGCGTAGGTGGACTAGCTCCGGATGAGCAGTTCTTC. Translation gives CASSVGGLAPDEQFF.

The chain is built from TRBV2 and TRBJ2-5, with TRBD2 identical over 8 bases. The ends lost 7 bases at V and 2 bases at J; junction bases unmatched: 12. The length of the CDR3 is 16 residues. Germline V gives CDR1 SNHLY, CDR2 FYNNEI. CDR3 protein: CASKGGMAGGQETQYF. CDR3 coding DNA: TGTGCCAGCAAGGGGGGAATGGCGGGAGGTCAAGAGACCCAGTACTTC.

J is TRBJ2-7 and V is TRBV19, with 10 bases aligning to TRBD2. The CDR3 totals 14 residues. Unmatched junction bases numbered 4, after V lost 4 bases and J lost 4 bases. Per the germline V gene, CDR1 is LNHDA and CDR2 is SQIVND (reference sequence). CDR3 protein: CASSTGLALYEQYF. CDR3 coding DNA: TGTGCCAGTAGTACGGGACTAGCGCTATACGAGCAGTACTTC.